This T cell receptor (beta chain) was captured by sequencing in a study of hypomethylating agent response in myelodysplastic syndrome. Study as a whole: Patients with neither complete response nor hematologic improvement were classed non-responders. Overall study findings and caveats: Possible novel MDS antigen recognition by shared GLIPH2 clusters needs experimental validation.

Concerning this clone: Its antigen is as yet unknown.

Two replicates of approximately 200 ng each gave 400 ng DNA per sample, survey resolution. The protocol was immunoSEQ multiplex PCR, while the TCRdb copy is restricted to in-frame clones and leaves out a portion. The repertoire consists of a few thousand clones, with approximately 82% occurring once and the leading ten covering roughly 30%. V was pared by 6 bases and J by 6 bases, with 14 bases between. The CDR3 is 13 amino acids. CDR1 and CDR2 (germline): SQVTM, ANQGSEA. The specimen was bone marrow, collected before or after starting hypomethylating agent treatment for myelodysplastic syndrome (not recorded which). The receptor comes from a human donor with myelodysplastic syndrome. This chain joins TRBV29-1 and TRBJ2-2, with D perhaps being TRBD1 or TRBD2 (7 bases each). DNA for the CDR3: TGCAGCGTGACCAGGGGGGGTGCCGGGGAGCTGTTTTTT. Translating gives CSVTRGGAGELFF.